The clone carrying this T cell receptor beta chain was seen more than once but under ten times. Its antigen is as yet unknown. Germline V gene data show CDR1 as SGHDT and CDR2 as YYEEEE. The CDR3 has 13 residues. V was pared by 4 bases and J by 2 bases, with 9 bases between. This entry belongs to a study of CD8 T cells in ankylosing spondylitis. Notes on the study in general: Past studies reported some motif variants in reactive arthritis synovial fluid and blood. Matched ankylosing spondylitis synovial fluid reportedly contained a significantly enriched population of disease-linked clones. For ankylosing spondylitis blood, a TCR beta motif of 7 or 8 highly homologous variants appeared characteristic. Clones linked with disease were CD8+ and fairly uncommon in the peripheral blood.

TCRdb used MiXCR to reprocess the 5' RACE reads, holding one entry per CDR3 protein. This table holds some 450,000 distinct CDR3 sequences, approximately 17% found once. The TCR originated in a male donor with ankylosing spondylitis. The V and J genes are TRBV5-6 and TRBJ1-2; D is undetermined. The sample consisted of blood, either unsorted or a sorted T cell fraction (not recorded which). The CDR3 region is CASSPSQNYGYTF. The DNA for the CDR3 is TGTGCCAGCAGCCCATCCCAGAACTATGGCTACACCTTC.